The subject of this entry is one T cell receptor (beta chain). Its antigen has not been determined. Base qualities are missing; no much larger clone stands one base away. The record originates from a study of blood T cell repertoires in COVID-19 (dated by TCRdb to 2018 to 2020). Study-wide context: Samples from collaborators originated in the United States, Italy and Spain and spanned both the acute and convalescent phases of COVID-19. Where HLA class I and class II types were available, the types were taken from metadata supplied by the sample provider, not from assay-based typing. The material from the prospective study consisted of cDNA or gDNA derived from T cells, B-cell-depleted T cells, or PBMCs. The sample metadata nearly always contained a de-identified subject ID, COVID-19 status, age in years and sex. Samples came from the ongoing ImmuneRACE study (first 160 participants) plus 1,254 subjects from 6 global collaborators. Deeply sampled blood TCRbeta repertoires from subjects exposed to, actively infected with, or recovered from COVID-19 were included in the dataset. The repertoires were released in a freely available public database intended as a resource for research on the immune response to SARS-CoV-2.

Whole blood was collected in K2EDTA tubes by collaborating institutions according to the institutions' own protocols. For TCRbeta analysis, collaborators shipped samples as frozen whole blood, isolated PBMCs, or DNA extracted from either of those sample types. TCRbeta CDR3 regions were amplified from genomic DNA by means of the immunoSEQ Assay, a bias-controlled multiplex PCR. On the study's bioinformatics: The number of nucleated cells in each sample was estimated by amplification of reference gene primers within the assay. To quantify the absolute abundance of each unique TCRbeta CDR3 rearrangement, sequence reads were collapsed and filtered. For each sample, productive Simpson clonality was calculated as the square root of Simpson's diversity index over productive rearrangements. The immuneACCESS repertoire file appears here via TCRdb, limited to in-frame rearrangements. These files lack a portion of the clones; in checked studies, under half of the deficit traces to unresolved V genes, and the cause of the others is not known. The V and J calls and clone size are taken from that table; D and trimming were inferred from the DNA. For this sample there are around 64,000 clones; about nine tenths appear just once. Around 5.3% of the sample is in the top ten clones.

At the junction V is shortened by 1 base and J by 6 bases, with 12 bases in between. Via the germline V gene (reference sequence), CDR1 is SEHNR and CDR2 FQNEAQ. The CDR3 starts with the cysteine, ends with the phenylalanine, and has 14 residues. Kept here is only the CDR3 DNA, which spans 42 bases and is read in frame from base 1. On the study overall, not on this receptor specifically: The quantity of clinical and demographic metadata differed by source and by participant and was supplied without curation.

This sequence was found in a man in his forties or fifties with active COVID-19. Sample: peripheral blood. Recombination connected TRBV7-9 to TRBJ1-2, with the D gene not clear enough to name. The sequenced DNA: TGTGCCAGCAGCTTAGACTTGCGGTTTGATGGCTACACCTTC. Its amino acids are CASSLDLRFDGYTF.